One sample yielded the 26 T cell receptor beta chains listed below, sequenced in a study of cytomegalovirus exposure and HLA in healthy donors. The PCR ran on 60 Vbeta and 13 Jbeta primers. Repertoires were generated with immunoSEQ multiplex PCR, while TCRdb's copy carries only in-frame clones and drops some. The table shows 85,000 to 130,000 clones, with 70% to 80% occurring only once. Sequencing was done on a sample of PBMCs. The source is a woman aged 18-29 years in good health and CMV-seropositive.

This clone has more than one count but fewer than ten. This chain joins TRBV6-4 and TRBJ2-1; D perhaps matches TRBD2 (6 bases). Looked up from germline, CDR1 is MRHNA and CDR2 is SNTAGT. The CDR3 covers 14 residues. Trimming removed 0 bases at V and 7 bases at J, with 10 bases between. DNA for the CDR3: TGTGCCAGCAGTGACTCGCAGGGAGGAAATGAGCAGTTCTTC. The encoded protein is CASSDSQGGNEQFF.

The V call is TRBV11-2, the J call TRBJ1-2, with 7 bases fitting TRBD1. CDR1 SGHAT and CDR2 FQNNGV come from the germline V gene. Trimming at V came to 1 base and at J to 3 bases, leaving 8 bases not matched to a gene. CDR3 length: 16 residues. DNA for the CDR3: TGTGCCAGCAGCTTAGGTTTACAGGGGATCGACTATGGCTACACCTTC. Its translation is CASSLGLQGIDYGYTF.

V usage is TRBV30 and J usage is TRBJ2-7; D remains ambiguous. Germline CDR1 reads GTSNPN; CDR2 reads SVGIG (reference sequence). The CDR3 runs to 14 residues. Trimming took off 2 bases at V and 0 bases at J, with 11 bases between the two ends. The CDR3 reads CAWSLDVSSYEQYF. CDR3 sequence (DNA): TGTGCCTGGAGTCTAGACGTTAGCTCCTACGAGCAGTACTTC.

The chain carries TRBV28 and TRBJ2-1, with 9 bases fitting TRBD2. Germline lookup yields CDR1 MDHEN and CDR2 SYDVKM. Trimming took 0 bases from V and 6 from J; bases not matched to a gene: 0. This CDR3 comprises 14 residues. Written as DNA, the CDR3 is TGTGCCAGCAGTTTATGGACTAGCGGCAATGAGCAGTTCTTC. This codes for CASSLWTSGNEQFF.

The rearrangement uses TRBV9 and TRBJ1-5, with TRBD1 as a possible D gene (5 bases). CDR1 is SGDLS, CDR2 YYNGEE, per germline. Trimming took off 3 bases at V and 7 bases at J, with 17 bases between the two ends. This CDR3 contains 15 residues. For the CDR3, the DNA is TGTGCCAGCAGCGACTATGGGGCCGTCGGGCAGCCCCAGCATTTT. This gives the protein CASSDYGAVGQPQHF.

The chain is built from TRBV19 and TRBJ1-1; 11 positions match TRBD1. CDR1 is LNHDA and CDR2 is SQIVND in the germline V gene (reference sequence). CDR3 length: 16 residues. V shed 2 bases and J 4 bases; nucleotides not matched to a gene: 6. CDR3 region: CASSITPGTGGTEAFF. Written as DNA, the CDR3 is TGTGCCAGTAGTATAACCCCCGGGACAGGGGGCACTGAAGCTTTCTTT.

The V call is TRBV28, the J call TRBJ2-1, with 7 bases fitting TRBD1. Germline V lookup: CDR1 MDHEN, CDR2 SYDVKM. V lost 2 bases to trimming and J lost 10 bases; unmatched junction nucleotides: 5. The CDR3 runs to 13 residues. CDR3 coding DNA: TGTGCCAGCAGTTTAACAGGGGCGTGGGAGCAGTTCTTC. Encoded protein: CASSLTGAWEQFF.

Only one count was recorded for this clone. The gene calls are TRBV6-4 and TRBJ2-1; D perhaps matches TRBD1 (7 bases). CDR1 MRHNA and CDR2 SNTAGT come from the germline V gene. V was shortened by 5 bases and J by 7 bases, with 21 bases between the two germline ends. The CDR3 extends over 16 amino acids. The CDR3 DNA follows: TGTGCCAGCAGTTCGGAGGGACCAGGGGGAGTAAATGAGCAGTTCTTC. Translating gives CASSSEGPGGVNEQFF.

The rearrangement uses TRBV21-1 and TRBJ1-5; whether TRBD1, the table's D call, matches the DNA was not checked. TRBV21-1 is termed a pseudogene. The CDR3 has 16 amino acids. CDR3 nucleotide sequence: TGTGCCAGCACCAAATGGAAACAGGGGTTCAATCAGCCCCAGCATTTT. Translating it yields CASTKWKQGFNQPQHF.

The chain combines TRBV28 with TRBJ1-2; the match to TRBD1 covers 9 bases. The J segment lost 5 bases and the V segment lost 7 bases, leaving 2 bases of the junction unmatched. From germline, CDR1 is MDHEN and CDR2 SYDVKM. This CDR3 is 12 amino acids long. The CDR3 protein is CASTGQGYGYTF. CDR3 DNA: TGTGCCAGCACCGGACAGGGGTATGGCTACACCTTC.

The rearrangement links TRBV27 to TRBJ1-5, with a possible D match to TRBD1 (5 bases). Germline V gene sequence: CDR1 MNHEY, CDR2 SMNVEV (reference sequence). This CDR3 is 15 amino acids long. Trimming stripped 2 bases from V and 7 bases from J, with 15 bases between. This CDR3 is CASSLDGGKGQPQHF. The CDR3 region has the DNA TGTGCCAGCAGTTTAGATGGGGGGAAGGGACAGCCCCAGCATTTT.

This clone was seen a single time. The chain couples TRBV12-5 to TRBJ1-1; 12 nucleotides line up with TRBD1. V gave up 1 base and J gave up 4 bases; unmatched junction bases: 10. Per germline, CDR1 LGHNT and CDR2 FRNRAP. CDR3 size: 18 residues. The DNA of the CDR3 is TGTGCTAGTGGTTTGGACCCGGGACAGGGGGCCCGGGGCACTGAAGCTTTCTTT. This codes for CASGLDPGQGARGTEAFF. Full variable domain (remainder filled in from reference TRBV12-5 and TRBJ1-1): DARVTQTPRHKVTEMGQEVTMRCQPILGHNTVFWYRQTMMQGLELLAYFRNRAPLDDSGMPKDRFSAEMPDATLATLKIQPSEPRDSAVYFCASGLDPGQGARGTEAFFGQGTRLTVV.

V is TRBV4-3 and J is TRBJ2-3, with 10 nucleotides matching TRBD2. V was clipped by 3 bases and J by 5 bases; unmatched bases: 5. This CDR3 has 15 amino acids. The V gene's germline CDR1 is LGHNA and CDR2 YSLEER. CDR3: CASSHIAGGVDTQYF. Written as DNA, the CDR3 is TGCGCCAGCAGCCACATAGCGGGAGGCGTAGATACGCAGTATTTT.

The CDR3 spells CASSVRRLQETQYF. The CDR3 region has the DNA TGTGCCAGCAGTGTTCGGCGGCTCCAAGAGACCCAGTACTTC. V is TRBV2 and J is TRBJ2-5; D is ambiguous. CDR3 size: 14 residues. Trimming stripped 4 bases from V and 1 base from J, with 10 bases between. Germline CDR1 reads SNHLY; CDR2 reads FYNNEI.

Only a few counts were recorded for this clone. J is TRBJ2-7 and V is TRBV27; maybe TRBD1 (5 bases). With 6 bases removed from V and 1 base from J, the gap between germline ends came to 16 bases. The CDR3 covers 15 residues. Per the germline V gene, CDR1 is MNHEY and CDR2 is SMNVEV (reference sequence). In DNA, the CDR3 is TGTGCCAGCAGCTCAAAATTAGGGGCGTCCTACGAGCAGTACTTC. This gives the protein CASSSKLGASYEQYF.

J is TRBJ1-1 and V is TRBV19, with TRBD1 as a possible D gene (6 bases). This CDR3 is 13 amino acids long. Germline loops: CDR1 LNHDA, CDR2 SQIVND (reference sequence). Trimming pared 6 bases from V and 0 bases from J, leaving 8 bases between. The CDR3 here is CASRQGVNTEAFF. The CDR3, as DNA: TGTGCCAGTAGACAGGGCGTGAACACTGAAGCTTTCTTT.

This chain joins TRBV5-1 and TRBJ1-1; TRBD1 is a possible D gene (6 bases). Trimming removed 0 bases at V and 0 bases at J, with 6 bases between. CDR1 and CDR2 from the germline V gene are SGHRS and YFSETQ. This CDR3 is 14 amino acids long. The CDR3: CASSLDRVNTEAFF. The CDR3 nucleotides are TGCGCCAGCAGCTTGGACAGGGTGAACACTGAAGCTTTCTTT. Full variable domain (outside the CDR3, taken from reference TRBV5-1 and TRBJ1-1): KAGVTQTPRYLIKTRGQQVTLSCSPISGHRSVSWYQQTPGQGLQFLFEYFSETQRNKGNFPGRFSGRQFSNSRSEMNVSTLELGDSALYLCASSLDRVNTEAFFGQGTRLTVV.

Comment on this clone: The sample holds other DNA sequences that translate to the same CDR3. The chain recombines TRBV18 with TRBJ2-5; 10 bases fit TRBD2. Losses at the gene ends were 3 bases for V and 5 bases for J; bases not matched to a gene: 3. The CDR3 has 14 residues. Germline CDR1 is KGHSH and CDR2 is LQKENI. The CDR3, as DNA: TGTGCCAGCTCACCCCCGGGACTAGCGGAGACCCAGTACTTC. Its translation: CASSPPGLAETQYF. The full variable domain, with the rest looked up from reference TRBV18 and TRBJ2-5, is NAGVMQNPRHLVRRRGQEARLRCSPMKGHSHVYWYRQLPEEGLKFMVYLQKENIIDESGMPKERFSAEFPKEGPSILRIQQVVRGDSAAYFCASSPPGLAETQYFGPGTRLLVL.

The V call is TRBV7-2, the J call TRBJ2-7, with a tentative D call TRBD2 (6 bases). V shed 6 bases and J shed 3 bases, with 12 bases lying between them. The CDR3 spans 13 residues. Germline assignment: CDR1 SGHTA and CDR2 FQGNSA. This CDR3 reads CASRDSGFYEQYF. CDR3 nucleotides: TGTGCCAGCAGGGATAGCGGTTTCTACGAGCAGTACTTC. Combining the CDR3 with reference TRBV7-2 and TRBJ2-7 gives the whole variable domain GAGVSQSPSNKVTEKGKDVELRCDPISGHTALYWYRQSLGQGLEFLIYFQGNSAPDKSGLPSDRFSAERTGGSVSTLTIQRTQQEDSAVYLCASRDSGFYEQYFGPGTRLTVT.

The genes are TRBV28 and TRBJ1-2; D ambiguous. Germline V CDR1 and CDR2: MDHEN, SYDVKM. Trimming removed 3 bases at V and 4 bases at J, with 12 bases between. The CDR3 consists of 14 residues. In DNA, the CDR3 is TGTGCCAGCAGTTTGGGTCAAGGAGCCTATGGCTACACCTTC. Protein: CASSLGQGAYGYTF.

The V call is TRBV30, the J call TRBJ2-7; 9 bases map to TRBD2. The germline V gene encodes CDR1 GTSNPN and CDR2 SVGIG (reference sequence). The CDR3 sequence is 13 residues long. V trimming: 5 bases; J trimming: 0 bases; junction bases outside the gene matches: 2. The CDR3 region is CAWGTSFSYEQYF. The CDR3 DNA reads TGTGCCTGGGGGACTAGCTTCTCCTACGAGCAGTACTTC.

The V call is TRBV27, the J call TRBJ2-7, with 10 bases identical to TRBD2. The CDR3 extends over 16 amino acids. Germline V CDR1 and CDR2: MNHEY, SMNVEV (reference sequence). The junction had 5 bases not matched to a gene; V was cut back by 0 bases and J by 3 bases. The CDR3 DNA reads TGTGCCAGCAGTTTATCTGGACTAGCGGAGAGCTACGAGCAGTACTTC. This translates into CASSLSGLAESYEQYF.

CDR3 in DNA: TGCGCCAGCAGCCAAGTGAAGGGAGCACAGAGCTCCTACAATGAGCAGTTCTTC. Encoded protein: CASSQVKGAQSSYNEQFF. The V gene is TRBV4-1, the J gene TRBJ2-1; D might be TRBD2 (5 bases). The V end lost 1 base, the J end lost 0 bases, and 16 bases lay between the germline ends. Germline CDR1 reads MGHRA; CDR2 reads YSYEKL. This CDR3 spans 18 amino acids.

V gene TRBV7-2 combines with J gene TRBJ2-7; the D is unclear. CDR3 length: 10 residues. Per germline, CDR1 SGHTA and CDR2 FQGNSA. With 3 bases removed from V and 6 bases from J, the gap between germline ends came to 3 bases. The CDR3 nucleotides are TGTGCCAGCAGCTTGGCCGAGCAGTACTTC. This codes for CASSLAEQYF.

J is TRBJ1-1 and V is TRBV11-2; no definite D call. The CDR3 runs 12 residues. The germline V gene encodes CDR1 SGHAT and CDR2 FQNNGV. V lost 5 bases and J lost 8, with 12 bases in between. The CDR3 loop is CASSQAEVEAFF. Here the CDR3 DNA reads TGTGCCAGCAGCCAAGCGGAGGTCGAAGCTTTCTTT.

The CDR3, as DNA: TGTGCCAGCAGCAAAGGACAGGGGTCTGGCAATCAGCCCCAGCATTTT. Encoded protein: CASSKGQGSGNQPQHF. This chain links TRBV9 with TRBJ1-5, with 9 bases identical to TRBD1. The V gene end was trimmed by 4 bases and the J gene end by 2 bases; junction bases not matched to a gene: 7. Germline V gives CDR1 SGDLS, CDR2 YYNGEE. The CDR3 runs 16 residues.